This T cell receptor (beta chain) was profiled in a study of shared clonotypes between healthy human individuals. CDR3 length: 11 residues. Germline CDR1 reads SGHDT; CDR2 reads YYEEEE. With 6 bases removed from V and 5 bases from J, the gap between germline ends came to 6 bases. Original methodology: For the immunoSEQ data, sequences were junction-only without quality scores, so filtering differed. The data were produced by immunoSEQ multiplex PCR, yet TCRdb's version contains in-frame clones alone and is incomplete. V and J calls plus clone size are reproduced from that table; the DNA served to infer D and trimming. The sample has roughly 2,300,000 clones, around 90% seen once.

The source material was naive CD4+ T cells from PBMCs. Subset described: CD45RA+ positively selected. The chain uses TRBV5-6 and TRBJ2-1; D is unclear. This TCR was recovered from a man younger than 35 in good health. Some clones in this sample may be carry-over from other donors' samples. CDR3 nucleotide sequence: TGTGCCAGCACTGACAACAATGAGCAGTTCTTC. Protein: CASTDNNEQFF.